The present entry profiles one T cell receptor beta chain with its context. Its antigen specificity is not known. Base quality data are lacking; no much larger clone is found one base away. During library preparation, unique molecular identifiers were attached to individual cDNA molecules so that TCRs could be counted in a quantitative, reproducible way. For every blood RNA sample, sequencing covered both the TCR alpha and TCR beta chains. Processing in the source paper ran as follows. The median number of TCRs per sample was over 95,000, ranging from about 20,000 to 700,000. The Decombinator software suite was used to annotate V, J and CDR3 in the TCR reads. To make PS versus PT1 abundance plots, every sample was subsampled to the same number of TCRs (28,000). TCRs were defined as expanded if absent before sensitization and observed at least eight times at the 2-week time point. TCRdb trimmed the raw reads at Q25, called clones with MiXCR and kept productive beta chains. All rows with the same CDR3 protein become a single entry with the most common DNA and genes. TCRdb's processing, not the authors', yielded these V and J calls. A total of about 4,400 distinct CDR3 sequences appear in this sample, 45% to 50% of them only once. The biggest ten clones account for roughly 3.2% of the sample.

The data stem from a study of human T cells and chemical hapten exposure (dated by TCRdb to about 2021). About the study as a whole: For sensitization, 2% DPC in acetone was applied to an approximately 2 cm by approximately 2 cm area of upper inner arm skin. Patient blood was sampled pre-sensitization (week 0) and at 2, 6 and about 24 weeks after DPC sensitization. Libraries were pooled for sequencing, and per-sample TCR yields varied mainly because of small differences in library volumes within the pool. The patient cohort, mostly female, included alopecia areata with under or over 50% scalp involvement, alopecia totalis and alopecia universalis. Patch testing was performed on the upper back with Finn chambers containing 0.01% DPC, and the patch tests were scored after 6 days according to International Contact Dermatitis Research Group standards. Patients additionally received weekly therapeutic DPC doses to the scalp throughout the roughly 23-week study period. In alopecia patients, the study followed how the peripheral blood TCR repertoire changed in vivo over primary and secondary sensitization to diphenylcyclopropenone (DPC), a hapten. Blood for TCR sequencing was provided by twenty-nine alopecia patients at one to four time points (pre-sensitization, 2, 6 and 24 weeks).

Read against the paper, the sample's treatment or condition label means: therapeutic diphenylcyclopropenone sensitization with weekly scalp DPC. Blood at each patch-test visit was drawn before the patch test was applied. Patients were eligible if aged 18 to 70, diagnosed with alopecia and judged suitable for DPC therapy, and pregnant patients were excluded. Unfractionated whole blood was collected in Tempus Blood RNA tubes, and total RNA was extracted from that blood. What the research found in general, with its limitations: After repeated subsampling, the strength of the expansion versus patch-test correlation and the threshold at which it became significant changed. Patch test score correlated positively with the number of PT1 expanded TCRs, reaching significance at thresholds 8, 16 and 32 but not at 4. Significantly more large CDR3 similarity clusters were formed by expanded TCRs than by pre-sensitization or healthy control sets, consistent with antigen-driven responses. DPC sensitization did not change the number of TCRs with a frequency above 1 in 1000, and there was no evidence of changes in global repertoire structure. Because all patients had alopecia, a presumed autoimmune disease, the immune response of the patients might differ from that of healthy individuals.

The CDR3 holds 13 amino acids from the cysteine to the phenylalanine. The read is trimmed to its CDR3 DNA, 39 bases read in frame from base 1. CDR1 and CDR2 were assigned from the germline V gene as KGHSH and LQKENI. Trimming removed 5 bases from V and 7 bases from J, leaving 12 bases between the germline ends. The sample in question was whole blood, obtained before DPC sensitization or 2, 6, or about 24 weeks after (not recorded which). This TCR derives from an adult with alopecia areata. Some clones in this sample may be carry-over from other donors' samples. This table probably holds off-target reads from a library built for another chain. The chain joins TRBV18 to TRBJ2-1; TRBD1 is a weak D gene call, 6 bases matching. In nucleotide form, the sequence is TGTGCCAGCTCATCCCGGGACACAAATGAGCAGTTCTTC. It specifies CASSSRDTNEQFF.